This T cell receptor (beta chain) appears in the sequencing data of a study of T cells in localized non-small cell lung cancer. Study results and limitations: A single tumor region was sequenced, leaving heterogeneity possible. Greater T cell density in blood accompanied longer overall survival. Of the tissues analyzed, uninvolved adjacent lung showed maximal T cell clonality, greater than tumor. Across samples, adjacent lung featured a median around 60 of the top 100 tumor clones.

Germline lookup yields CDR1 SGHTS and CDR2 YDEGEE. CDR3 length: 15 amino acids. V lost 3 bases, J lost 0 bases, and 10 bases lay in between. This table comes from immunoSEQ multiplex PCR, and its TCRdb copy is limited to in-frame clones, with some not included. The repertoire holds 64,000 or so clones, with approximately 87% as singletons. To note about this clone: Its antigen is not identified.

The chain joins TRBV5-8 to TRBJ2-1; D not certain. The source material was peripheral blood, sampled before any cancer treatment. This TCR derives from a woman aged 35 to 69 with stage I lung adenocarcinoma. The chain's CDR3 is CASSSAFISYNEQFF. CDR3 bases: TGTGCCAGCAGCTCTGCCTTTATCTCCTACAATGAGCAGTTCTTC.